The subject of this entry is one T cell receptor (beta chain). Germline V gives CDR1 MGHDK, CDR2 SYGVNS. The CDR3 has 15 amino acids. With V trimmed by 3 bases and J by 0 bases, 3 bases remained unmatched. These data are taken from a study of T cell responses to AZD1222 COVID-19 vaccine. Study in general: Second-dose schedules of about 4 or about 12 weeks were combined.

Some clones are missing from TCRdb's copy, which holds only in-frame ones; the method was immunoSEQ multiplex PCR. The sample consists of more than 65,000 clones, approximately 80% of them appearing once. This specimen consisted of peripheral blood, obtained on day 0 of AZD1222 vaccination. The sequence was obtained from an adult in good health. The chain joins TRBV25-1 to TRBJ2-3; 7 bases map to TRBD1. The CDR3, as DNA: TGTGCCAGCAGTGATAGGGGGCTAAGCACAGATACGCAGTATTTT. This translates into CASSDRGLSTDTQYF.